This is a list of T cell receptor beta chains from one sample in a study of response to subunit inactivated influenza vaccine. One entry per CDR3 protein, called by TCRdb with MiXCR from the RT-PCR reads. The repertoire consists of over 150,000 distinct CDR3 sequences, with about 15% occurring once and the leading ten covering approximately 30%. This specimen consisted of CD8+ T cells sorted from PBMCs, obtained roughly 5 days after vaccination. The source is a man in his forties or fifties who received an inactivated influenza vaccine. Both conserved end residues are part of each CDR3. A D gene is named only where the DNA matches it firmly. A clone size is listed for some rows: how often the clone was seen (once, few, many), or a class if it is expanded.

CDR3nt: TGTGCCAGCAGTTCCACAGGGTTCGCGGAGCCCCAGCATTTT
CDR3aa: CASSSTGFAEPQHF
d_gene: NA
v_gene: TRBV12-3/TRBV12-4
j_gene: TRBJ1-5
abundance: many

CDR3nt: TGCAGTGCCGGAACTAGCGGGAGGTACGAGCAGTACTTC
CDR3aa: CSAGTSGRYEQYF
d_gene: TRBD2
v_gene: TRBV20-1
j_gene: TRBJ2-7
abundance: NA

CDR3nt: TGTGCCAGCAGCCAAGGACAGGGGACCTCCTACGAGCAGTACTTC
CDR3aa: CASSQGQGTSYEQYF
d_gene: TRBD1
v_gene: TRBV3-1
j_gene: TRBJ2-7
abundance: NA

CDR3nt: TGTGCCAGCAGTTTATCAAGGGGGGACGCATACAATGAGCAGTTCTTC
CDR3aa: CASSLSRGDAYNEQFF
d_gene: NA
v_gene: TRBV27
j_gene: TRBJ2-1
abundance: few

CDR3nt: TGTGCCACCAGCGGGACAGGCCAAGAGACCCAGTACTTC
CDR3aa: CATSGTGQETQYF
d_gene: TRBD1
v_gene: TRBV15
j_gene: TRBJ2-5
abundance: NA

CDR3nt: TGTGCCAGCAGCACGACTTACACCGGGGAGCTGTTTTTT
CDR3aa: CASSTTYTGELFF
d_gene: NA
v_gene: TRBV6-2/TRBV6-3
j_gene: TRBJ2-2
abundance: medium-sized

CDR3nt: TGCGCCAGCAGCTCACAGGGGGGGGGAGCCAAAAACATTCAGTACTTC
CDR3aa: CASSSQGGGAKNIQYF
d_gene: NA
v_gene: TRBV4-3
j_gene: TRBJ2-4
abundance: NA

CDR3nt: TGTGCCAGCAGTCCCCCCCCAGGAGGGCGTTTTCCCGTGATCACAGATACGCAGTATTTT
CDR3aa: CASSPPPGGRFPVITDTQYF
d_gene: NA
v_gene: TRBV28
j_gene: TRBJ2-3
abundance: NA

CDR3nt: TGTGCCAGCAGTTTATGGGCCAGGGGTGACTATGGCTACACCTTC
CDR3aa: CASSLWARGDYGYTF
d_gene: NA
v_gene: TRBV27
j_gene: TRBJ1-2
abundance: many

CDR3nt: TGCAGCGTCCCGGGGGGCCGAGGCTATGAGCAGTTCTTC
CDR3aa: CSVPGGRGYEQFF
d_gene: NA
v_gene: TRBV29-1
j_gene: TRBJ2-1
abundance: NA

CDR3nt: TGTGCCAGCAGTTACAGCTCGGTGGGGTACACCGGGGAGCTGTTTTTT
CDR3aa: CASSYSSVGYTGELFF
d_gene: NA
v_gene: TRBV6-2/TRBV6-3
j_gene: TRBJ2-2
abundance: NA

CDR3nt: TGTGCCAGCAGCTTCGGGGACAAAGACTACGAGCAGTACTTC
CDR3aa: CASSFGDKDYEQYF
d_gene: NA
v_gene: TRBV7-9
j_gene: TRBJ2-7
abundance: few

CDR3nt: TGTGCCAGCAGCCCACCGTGGGCTGGGGCCAACGTCCTGACTTTC
CDR3aa: CASSPPWAGANVLTF
d_gene: NA
v_gene: TRBV7-8
j_gene: TRBJ2-6
abundance: NA

CDR3nt: TGTGCCAGCAGCTTGGGCTCAGATACGCAGTATTTT
CDR3aa: CASSLGSDTQYF
d_gene: NA
v_gene: TRBV5-6
j_gene: TRBJ2-3
abundance: NA

CDR3nt: TGTGCCAGCAGCCCTGGACTTTACAATGAGCAGTTCTTC
CDR3aa: CASSPGLYNEQFF
d_gene: NA
v_gene: TRBV12-3/TRBV12-4
j_gene: TRBJ2-1
abundance: many

CDR3nt: TGCAGTGCCGGAGGGGGCACGGGCGAGCAGTACTTC
CDR3aa: CSAGGGTGEQYF
d_gene: NA
v_gene: TRBV20-1
j_gene: TRBJ2-7
abundance: NA

CDR3nt: TGTGCCAGCAGTTTAGGGACAGGGTTGGAGACCCAGTACTTC
CDR3aa: CASSLGTGLETQYF
d_gene: TRBD1
v_gene: TRBV27
j_gene: TRBJ2-5
abundance: NA

CDR3nt: TGTGCCAGCTCCGCACCTAGCGTTGGCTGGGCCAACGTCCTGACTTTC
CDR3aa: CASSAPSVGWANVLTF
d_gene: NA
v_gene: TRBV2
j_gene: TRBJ2-6
abundance: NA

CDR3nt: TGTGCCAGCAGCTTTGACCCCCATCCCGGGACTAGCGGGGGGTTCGAGCAGTACTTC
CDR3aa: CASSFDPHPGTSGGFEQYF
d_gene: TRBD2
v_gene: TRBV7-8
j_gene: TRBJ2-7
abundance: NA

CDR3nt: TGTGCCAGCAGTTCCGGGACTAGCGGGTTTTACGAGCAGTACTTC
CDR3aa: CASSSGTSGFYEQYF
d_gene: TRBD2
v_gene: TRBV12-3/TRBV12-4
j_gene: TRBJ2-7
abundance: NA

CDR3nt: TGTGCCAGCAGTTTAGGGGTGACAGGGGAAGAGACCCAGTACTTC
CDR3aa: CASSLGVTGEETQYF
d_gene: TRBD1
v_gene: TRBV12-3/TRBV12-4
j_gene: TRBJ2-5
abundance: few

CDR3nt: TGTGCCAGCAGCTTATTAGCGGAGTCATTCACAGATACGCAGTATTTT
CDR3aa: CASSLLAESFTDTQYF
d_gene: NA
v_gene: TRBV7-6
j_gene: TRBJ2-3
abundance: NA

CDR3nt: TGTACCATCAGTGCTTCGAGGGACAGGGGAACATCTGGGGCCAACGTCCTGACTTTC
CDR3aa: CTISASRDRGTSGANVLTF
d_gene: TRBD1
v_gene: TRBV10-3
j_gene: TRBJ2-6
abundance: once

CDR3nt: TGCGCCAGCAGCCAAGGTCTCAATTCTAGGAATGAGCAGTTCTTC
CDR3aa: CASSQGLNSRNEQFF
d_gene: NA
v_gene: TRBV4-3
j_gene: TRBJ2-1
abundance: NA

CDR3nt: TGTGCCGCCGCCGGGGGGGGGTACACAGATACGCAGTATTTT
CDR3aa: CAAAGGGYTDTQYF
d_gene: TRBD2
v_gene: TRBV6-1
j_gene: TRBJ2-3
abundance: NA

CDR3nt: TGTGCCAGCAGTTACTCGATCGGCAGCTACGAGCAGTACTTC
CDR3aa: CASSYSIGSYEQYF
d_gene: NA
v_gene: TRBV6-5
j_gene: TRBJ2-7
abundance: once

CDR3nt: TGCAGTGCTAAGGGACTAGCGTACCACGAACAAGAGACCCAGTACTTC
CDR3aa: CSAKGLAYHEQETQYF
d_gene: TRBD2
v_gene: TRBV20-1
j_gene: TRBJ2-5
abundance: few

CDR3nt: TGTGCCAGCAGCTTAGAGGGTAGCGGATACTCCTACAATGAGCAGTTCTTC
CDR3aa: CASSLEGSGYSYNEQFF
d_gene: NA
v_gene: TRBV11-2
j_gene: TRBJ2-1
abundance: NA

CDR3nt: TGCGCCAGCAGCCAACTGGGTAGAAGCTCCGAGCAGTACTTC
CDR3aa: CASSQLGRSSEQYF
d_gene: NA
v_gene: TRBV4-3
j_gene: TRBJ2-7
abundance: few

CDR3nt: TGCGCCAGCAGCTTGATCGTCCGCGACATAGAGTACTTC
CDR3aa: CASSLIVRDIEYF
d_gene: NA
v_gene: TRBV5-1
j_gene: TRBJ2-7
abundance: NA

CDR3nt: TGTGCCAGCAGTTTGGACAGGGGGAGCTACACCTTC
CDR3aa: CASSLDRGSYTF
d_gene: TRBD1
v_gene: TRBV6-5
j_gene: TRBJ1-2
abundance: few

CDR3nt: TGCGCCAGCAGCCAAGACCCCCACACAGATACGCAGTATTTT
CDR3aa: CASSQDPHTDTQYF
d_gene: NA
v_gene: TRBV4-3
j_gene: TRBJ2-3
abundance: few

CDR3nt: TGTGCCAGCAGTCCGGGACTAGCGGGATTTTACTCCTACAATGAGCAGTTCTTC
CDR3aa: CASSPGLAGFYSYNEQFF
d_gene: TRBD2
v_gene: TRBV11-1
j_gene: TRBJ2-1
abundance: few

CDR3nt: TGTGCCAGCAGCTTTAATACCGGGCCCCGCGGAGATACGCAGTATTTT
CDR3aa: CASSFNTGPRGDTQYF
d_gene: NA
v_gene: TRBV7-9
j_gene: TRBJ2-3
abundance: few

CDR3nt: TGCAGTGCTACCCCCCCCGGTTGGGGGGATACGCAGTATTTT
CDR3aa: CSATPPGWGDTQYF
d_gene: NA
v_gene: TRBV20-1
j_gene: TRBJ2-3
abundance: few

CDR3nt: TGTGCCAGCAGCCAAGATGCGGGACAGGGGGCCTACAATGAGCAGTTCTTC
CDR3aa: CASSQDAGQGAYNEQFF
d_gene: TRBD1
v_gene: TRBV14
j_gene: TRBJ2-1
abundance: few

CDR3nt: TGCGCCAGCAGCCTAAACGGACTAGCTTTAAATCAGCAGTTCTTC
CDR3aa: CASSLNGLALNQQFF
d_gene: TRBD2
v_gene: TRBV4-1
j_gene: TRBJ2-1
abundance: NA

CDR3nt: TGTGCCAGCAGTGAACCTCTGGACGAGCAGTACTTC
CDR3aa: CASSEPLDEQYF
d_gene: NA
v_gene: TRBV2
j_gene: TRBJ2-7
abundance: few

CDR3nt: TGCAGCCCCAGGATGGGTCTGAGAACAGGCAGTAACTATGGCTACACCTTC
CDR3aa: CSPRMGLRTGSNYGYTF
d_gene: NA
v_gene: TRBV20-1
j_gene: TRBJ1-2
abundance: NA

CDR3nt: TGTGCCACCAGTCAGGGAAAGGGAAGAGATACGCAGTATTTT
CDR3aa: CATSQGKGRDTQYF
d_gene: NA
v_gene: TRBV24-1
j_gene: TRBJ2-3
abundance: NA

CDR3nt: TGTGCCAGCAGCTTAGGGTTCGAAAATGAGCAGTTCTTC
CDR3aa: CASSLGFENEQFF
d_gene: NA
v_gene: TRBV7-9
j_gene: TRBJ2-1
abundance: many

CDR3nt: TGCGCCAGCAGCTTGTCATTGTTCACTGAAGCTTTCTTT
CDR3aa: CASSLSLFTEAFF
d_gene: NA
v_gene: TRBV5-1
j_gene: TRBJ1-1
abundance: few

CDR3nt: TGTGCCAGCAGCCCGGGACAGGACACCTACGAGCAGTACTTC
CDR3aa: CASSPGQDTYEQYF
d_gene: TRBD1
v_gene: TRBV12-3/TRBV12-4
j_gene: TRBJ2-7
abundance: few

CDR3nt: TGCAGTGTCGACGACAGGGACTCCTACGAGCAGTACTTC
CDR3aa: CSVDDRDSYEQYF
d_gene: TRBD1
v_gene: TRBV20-1
j_gene: TRBJ2-7
abundance: NA

CDR3nt: TGTGCCAGCAGAGCCCAGGGGCGGGAGGGCTACAATGAGCAGTTCTTC
CDR3aa: CASRAQGREGYNEQFF
d_gene: TRBD2
v_gene: TRBV28
j_gene: TRBJ2-1
abundance: NA

CDR3nt: TGTGCCAGCTTCGACCGGGGGGGGCCCGATACGCAGTATTTT
CDR3aa: CASFDRGGPDTQYF
d_gene: TRBD2
v_gene: TRBV5-4
j_gene: TRBJ2-3
abundance: NA

CDR3nt: TGCAGTGCTAGAGAGGGCCCTCGCAGGAGGACCTACAATGAGCAGTTCTTC
CDR3aa: CSAREGPRRRTYNEQFF
d_gene: NA
v_gene: TRBV20-1
j_gene: TRBJ2-1
abundance: NA

CDR3nt: TGTGCCAGCAGTTTCTCGACAGGGAAAGGGTTCGAGCAGTACTTC
CDR3aa: CASSFSTGKGFEQYF
d_gene: TRBD1
v_gene: TRBV28
j_gene: TRBJ2-7
abundance: NA

CDR3nt: TGTGCCATCAGCCCGACTAGCGGGAGTTTCAATGAGCAGTTCTTC
CDR3aa: CAISPTSGSFNEQFF
d_gene: TRBD2
v_gene: TRBV10-3
j_gene: TRBJ2-1
abundance: many

CDR3nt: TGTGCCAGCAGCTTTAGCCAGGGCCAAACAGATACGCAGTATTTT
CDR3aa: CASSFSQGQTDTQYF
d_gene: NA
v_gene: TRBV7-9
j_gene: TRBJ2-3
abundance: few

CDR3nt: TGTGCCAGCAGCGAGACAGGGGATAACTACAATGAGCAGTTCTTC
CDR3aa: CASSETGDNYNEQFF
d_gene: TRBD1
v_gene: TRBV9
j_gene: TRBJ2-1
abundance: few

CDR3nt: TGTGCCAGCAGTACTGCAGGGACAGACAATGAGCAGTTCTTC
CDR3aa: CASSTAGTDNEQFF
d_gene: TRBD1
v_gene: TRBV12-3/TRBV12-4
j_gene: TRBJ2-1
abundance: NA

CDR3nt: TGCGCCAGCAGCCAAGATCACCCAGGGTCGGGGGAGCAGTACTTC
CDR3aa: CASSQDHPGSGEQYF
d_gene: NA
v_gene: TRBV4-3
j_gene: TRBJ2-7
abundance: NA

CDR3nt: TGTGCCAGCAGCCCTAACAGGGGGCGCAACACAGATACGCAGTATTTT
CDR3aa: CASSPNRGRNTDTQYF
d_gene: TRBD1
v_gene: TRBV7-8
j_gene: TRBJ2-3
abundance: few

CDR3nt: TGTGCCAGCAGTTTTATGGCAGCCTCCTCTGGTGAAAAACTGTTTTTT
CDR3aa: CASSFMAASSGEKLFF
d_gene: NA
v_gene: TRBV28
j_gene: TRBJ1-4
abundance: NA

CDR3nt: TGTGCCAGCAGAAATAGCGGGGCCTACAATGAGCAGTTCTTC
CDR3aa: CASRNSGAYNEQFF
d_gene: TRBD2
v_gene: TRBV12-3/TRBV12-4
j_gene: TRBJ2-1
abundance: few